This T cell receptor (beta chain) stems from a study of cytomegalovirus exposure and HLA in healthy donors. Across the whole study: Findings of an earlier analysis included roughly 110 million unique TCR beta sequences from 190 million or so T cells.

Trimming removed 1 base from V and 5 bases from J; junction bases left unmatched: 6. The CDR3 runs to 15 residues. CDR1 and CDR2 (germline): SGHTA, FQGNSA. Whole-study results and caveats: 87-base-pair reads could not separate some V segments, including TRBV6-2 and TRBV6-3.

This clone was observed once. Antigen unknown. PCR amplification relied on 60 Vbeta primers (plus 13 Jbeta primers). Profiling relied on immunoSEQ multiplex PCR, and the TCRdb table lists in-frame clones only, not all of them. The sample consists of 120,000 to 150,000 clones, about 79% of them appearing once. The sequence was obtained from a male donor in good health and CMV-seronegative. V gene TRBV7-2 combines with J gene TRBJ2-5; 8 positions match TRBD2. The sample consisted of PBMCs. The CDR3 spells CASSLGGTSFETQYF. The DNA for the CDR3 is TGTGCCAGCAGCTTAGGGGGGACTAGTTTTGAGACCCAGTACTTC.